The rows below give T cell receptor beta chains drawn from one sample of a study of T cell responses to AZD1222 COVID-19 vaccine. Libraries were prepared by immunoSEQ multiplex PCR; TCRdb keeps only in-frame clonotypes and omits some of them. The table has more than 150,000 clones, around nine tenths seen once. The source was peripheral blood, collected on day 0 of AZD1222 vaccination. These receptors all stem from an adult in good health. CDR3s include the opening cysteine and the closing phenylalanine or tryptophan. D genes are given only for firm matches. Some rows mark clone size as missing; the rest say once, few, many or name a class of expanded clone.

V: TRBV24-1; size: -; D: -; J: TRBJ1-2; length: 13; CDR3: CATSPAQNYGYTF; DNA: TGTGCCACCAGTCCGGCACAGAACTATGGCTACACCTTC
V: TRBV20-1; size: -; D: -; J: TRBJ2-7; length: 11; CDR3: CSAIVGYEQYF; DNA: TGCAGTGCCATAGTTGGGTACGAGCAGTACTTC
V: TRBV28; size: -; D: TRBD1; J: TRBJ1-1; length: 15; CDR3: CASSPTGVGAREAFF; DNA: TGTGCCAGCAGTCCCACAGGGGTGGGGGCCCGGGAAGCTTTCTTT
V: TRBV28; size: -; D: TRBD1; J: TRBJ2-7; length: 14; CDR3: CASNWGQGTHEQYF; DNA: TGTGCCAGCAATTGGGGACAGGGGACCCACGAGCAGTACTTC
V: TRBV4-1; size: -; D: TRBD2; J: TRBJ2-2; length: 17; CDR3: CASSQDPALAGTGELFF; DNA: TGCGCCAGCAGCCAAGATCCGGCACTAGCGGGCACCGGGGAGCTGTTTTTT
V: TRBV7-3; size: -; D: -; J: TRBJ1-1; length: 16; CDR3: CASSPSGRVTDTEAFF; DNA: TGTGCCAGCAGCCCCAGTGGCAGGGTGACGGACACTGAAGCTTTCTTT
V: TRBV7-9; size: -; D: -; J: TRBJ1-4; length: 13; CDR3: CASSLIRGEKLFF; DNA: TGTGCCAGCAGCTTAATACGGGGGGAAAAACTGTTTTTT
V: TRBV18; size: -; D: TRBD1; J: TRBJ1-6; length: 17; CDR3: CASSPQPGQGAKSPLHF; DNA: TGTGCCAGCTCACCACAGCCGGGACAGGGGGCGAAATCACCCCTCCACTTT
V: TRBV3-1/TRBV3-2; size: -; D: -; J: TRBJ2-1; length: 15; CDR3: CASSQDDFGPGEQFF; DNA: TGTGCCAGCAGCCAAGATGATTTCGGCCCGGGTGAGCAGTTCTTC
V: TRBV11-2; size: -; D: TRBD2; J: TRBJ2-3; length: 17; CDR3: CASSWPLGAGGIDTQYF; DNA: TGTGCCAGCAGCTGGCCCCTGGGAGCGGGGGGGATAGATACGCAGTATTTT
V: TRBV30; size: -; D: -; J: TRBJ1-5; length: 17; CDR3: CAWRRGPYLVWDQPQHF; DNA: TGTGCCTGGAGGAGGGGACCATACCTTGTGTGGGATCAGCCCCAGCATTTT
V: TRBV4-1; size: -; D: -; J: TRBJ1-5; length: 15; CDR3: CASSQVAQGAQPQHF; DNA: TGCGCCAGCAGCCAAGTAGCCCAGGGAGCCCAGCCCCAGCATTTT
V: TRBV5-1; size: -; D: -; J: TRBJ2-5; length: 17; CDR3: CASSLVFFEQGPETQYF; DNA: TGCGCCAGCAGCTTGGTGTTTTTCGAGCAGGGGCCAGAGACCCAGTACTTC
V: TRBV7-3; size: -; D: TRBD1; J: TRBJ2-7; length: 19; CDR3: CASSTPQLNAGTASYEQYF; DNA: TGTGCCAGCAGCACCCCGCAGCTTAACGCCGGGACAGCCTCCTACGAGCAGTACTTC
V: TRBV9; size: -; D: TRBD1; J: TRBJ1-2; length: 16; CDR3: CASSAFDRGGLRGYTF; DNA: TGTGCCAGCAGCGCCTTTGACAGGGGAGGGCTTCGTGGCTACACCTTC
V: TRBV18; size: -; D: TRBD2; J: TRBJ2-1; length: 15; CDR3: CASSPRLAGGSEQFF; DNA: TGTGCCAGCTCACCTAGACTAGCGGGAGGGAGTGAGCAGTTCTTC
V: TRBV6-1; size: -; D: -; J: TRBJ1-5; length: 15; CDR3: CASSEAFFLNQPQHF; DNA: TGTGCCAGCAGTGAAGCTTTCTTCCTCAATCAGCCCCAGCATTTT
V: TRBV4-3; size: -; D: -; J: TRBJ1-4; length: 15; CDR3: CASSPRQATNEKLFF; DNA: TGCGCCAGCAGCCCCCGACAGGCAACTAATGAAAAACTGTTTTTT
V: TRBV3-1/TRBV3-2; size: -; D: -; J: TRBJ2-7; length: 14; CDR3: CASSQDGLQDEQYF; DNA: TGTGCCAGCAGCCAAGACGGACTCCAGGACGAGCAGTACTTC
V: TRBV29-1; size: -; D: TRBD1; J: TRBJ2-1; length: 15; CDR3: CSAATGTVSYSEQFF; DNA: TGCAGCGCAGCCACCGGGACAGTATCCTACAGTGAGCAGTTCTTC
V: TRBV7-6; size: -; D: -; J: TRBJ1-2; length: 14; CDR3: CASSLAGQGVGYTF; DNA: TGTGCCAGCAGCTTAGCGGGTCAGGGTGTTGGCTACACCTTC
V: TRBV10-2; size: once; D: -; J: TRBJ1-3; length: 17; CDR3: CASGTVPYLSSGNTIYF; DNA: TGCGCCAGCGGGACCGTTCCTTATCTAAGCTCTGGAAACACCATATATTTT
V: TRBV11-2; size: -; D: TRBD1; J: TRBJ2-7; length: 16; CDR3: CASSLPPGTGPYEQYF; DNA: TGTGCCAGCAGCTTACCTCCCGGGACAGGGCCCTACGAGCAGTACTTC
V: TRBV30; size: -; D: -; J: TRBJ2-2; length: 15; CDR3: CAWWSPYANTGELFF; DNA: TGTGCCTGGTGGTCCCCCTACGCGAACACCGGGGAGCTGTTTTTT
V: TRBV7-2; size: -; D: -; J: TRBJ1-5; length: 15; CDR3: CASSLDGARGQPQHF; DNA: TGTGCCAGCAGCTTAGACGGGGCGAGAGGACAGCCCCAGCATTTT
V: TRBV6-1; size: -; D: -; J: TRBJ1-5; length: 16; CDR3: CASSGLRHLGIEPQHF; DNA: TGTGCCAGCAGTGGCCTTCGACACCTAGGGATTGAGCCCCAGCATTTT
V: TRBV3-1/TRBV3-2; size: -; D: -; J: TRBJ2-2; length: 12; CDR3: CASSLPTGELFF; DNA: TGTGCCAGCAGCCTCCCGACCGGGGAGCTGTTTTTT
V: TRBV29-1; size: -; D: -; J: TRBJ2-5; length: 13; CDR3: CSVEVRGQETQYF; DNA: TGCAGCGTTGAGGTCAGGGGCCAAGAGACCCAGTACTTC
V: TRBV7-9; size: -; D: -; J: TRBJ2-3; length: 17; CDR3: CASSSGQTTTSTDTQYF; DNA: TGTGCCAGCAGCTCGGGACAAACGACCACTAGCACAGATACGCAGTATTTT
V: TRBV7-2; size: -; D: TRBD1; J: TRBJ2-3; length: 14; CDR3: CASSGTGGTDTQYF; DNA: TGTGCCAGCAGTGGGACAGGGGGGACAGATACGCAGTATTTT
V: TRBV27; size: -; D: -; J: TRBJ1-5; length: 15; CDR3: CASSGSGTFNQPQHF; DNA: TGTGCCAGCAGTGGTTCTGGGACGTTCAATCAGCCCCAGCATTTT
V: TRBV7-2; size: -; D: -; J: TRBJ2-4; length: 13; CDR3: CASSLNRKNIQYF; DNA: TGTGCCAGCAGCTTAAACAGGAAAAACATTCAGTACTTC
V: TRBV7-2; size: -; D: TRBD2; J: TRBJ2-1; length: 15; CDR3: CASSLDGGGKYEQFF; DNA: TGTGCCAGCAGCTTAGATGGCGGGGGGAAGTATGAGCAGTTCTTC
V: TRBV19; size: -; D: -; J: TRBJ1-1; length: 14; CDR3: CASSPQGANTEAFF; DNA: TGTGCCAGTAGCCCCCAAGGGGCGAACACTGAAGCTTTCTTT
V: TRBV4-2; size: -; D: -; J: TRBJ2-1; length: 17; CDR3: CASSQERTANLYNEQFF; DNA: TGTGCCAGCAGCCAAGAAAGGACAGCGAATCTCTACAATGAGCAGTTCTTC
V: TRBV4-2; size: -; D: -; J: TRBJ2-2; length: 14; CDR3: CASSQGTNTGELFF; DNA: TGTGCCAGCAGCCAAGGGACGAACACCGGGGAGCTGTTTTTT
V: TRBV2; size: -; D: -; J: TRBJ2-1; length: 13; CDR3: CASSELRGNEQFF; DNA: TGTGCCAGCAGTGAACTAAGAGGGAATGAGCAGTTCTTC
V: TRBV19; size: -; D: TRBD2; J: TRBJ2-1; length: 15; CDR3: CASSTSGNAYNEQFF; DNA: TGTGCCAGTAGTACTAGCGGGAACGCCTACAATGAGCAGTTCTTC
V: TRBV5-4; size: -; D: -; J: TRBJ1-1; length: 16; CDR3: CASSLGRNGRSTEAFF; DNA: TGTGCCAGCAGCTTGGGGCGGAACGGGCGGAGCACTGAAGCTTTCTTT
V: TRBV29-1; size: few; D: -; J: TRBJ1-1; length: 12; CDR3: CSGRTANTEAFF; DNA: TGCAGCGGGAGGACGGCGAACACTGAAGCTTTCTTT
V: TRBV3-1/TRBV3-2; size: -; D: TRBD2; J: TRBJ2-7; length: 16; CDR3: CASSRAGTSGSTEQYF; DNA: TGTGCCAGCAGCCGAGCCGGGACTAGCGGGAGTACCGAGCAGTACTTC
V: TRBV24-1; size: -; D: TRBD2; J: TRBJ2-7; length: 14; CDR3: CATSDSGSSYEQYF; DNA: TGTGCCACCAGTGATAGCGGGAGTTCCTACGAGCAGTACTTC
V: TRBV5-1; size: few; D: TRBD1; J: TRBJ2-7; length: 16; CDR3: CASSPEPGQGINEQYF; DNA: TGCGCCAGCAGCCCCGAACCGGGACAGGGTATCAACGAGCAGTACTTC
V: TRBV21-1; size: -; D: -; J: TRBJ1-3; length: 16; CDR3: CASSFRDRLSGNTIYF; DNA: TGTGCCAGCAGCTTCCGGGACAGGCTCTCTGGAAACACCATATATTTT